These 18 T cell receptor beta chains were sequenced from one sample in a study of identical twins (TCRdb year 2016). Receptor libraries were prepared by 5' RACE. Sequencing instrument: Illumina HiSeq 2000. TCRdb trimmed public reads at Q25 via fastp, called clones via MiXCR and kept in-frame beta chains. Each record represents a unique CDR3 protein, reported with the most common genes and DNA among its rows. The sample profile shows 500,000 or so distinct CDR3 sequences; approximately 15% of them were found once. The top ten clones comprise about 0.52% of the sample. The sample was also linked to a second study, of yellow fever vaccine responses in identical twins.

Sequencing was performed on CD4+ T cells sorted from blood. All receptors derive from a woman aged 18-35 years in good health.

This chain uses TRBV20-1 with TRBJ2-5; TRBD2 matches at 9 bases. J gave up 2 bases and V 6 bases, and 4 bases lay outside the gene matches. The CDR3 runs to 13 residues. Germline V gene sequence: CDR1 DFQATT, CDR2 SNEGSKA (reference sequence). CDR3 in amino acids: CSAMTSGQETQYF. DNA for the CDR3: TGCAGTGCGATGACTAGCGGACAAGAGACCCAGTACTTC.

This clonotype was detected only a few times. The gene calls are TRBV12-3 or TRBV12-4 and TRBJ2-1; the match to TRBD1 covers 7 bases. CDR3 length equals 16 residues. The junction had 7 bases not matched to a gene; V was cut back by 5 bases and J by 0 bases. The CDR3 region is CASSRGDRSSYNEQFF. CDR3 coding DNA: TGTGCCAGCAGTCGAGGGGACAGAAGCTCCTACAATGAGCAGTTCTTC.

Only a few counts were recorded for this clonotype. CDR3 sequence: CASNQQDRKQYF. In nucleotides, the CDR3 is TGTGCCAGCAATCAACAGGACCGCAAGCAGTACTTC. This sequence joins TRBV12-3 or TRBV12-4 and TRBJ2-7; TRBD1 might be the D (5 bases). The CDR3 extends over 12 amino acids. The ends were cut back, 7 bases at V and 8 bases at J, with 15 bases in the middle.

This rearrangement joins TRBV4-3 to TRBJ2-2; unclear D gene. CDR3 size: 13 residues. Per germline, CDR1 LGHNA and CDR2 YSLEER. V was clipped by 0 bases and J by 6 bases, with 5 bases between them. In DNA, the CDR3 is TGCGCCAGCAGCCAAGATCGGTCCGGGGAGCTGTTTTTT. This sequence encodes CASSQDRSGELFF.

This clonotype was recorded many times. This sequence joins TRBV7-2 and TRBJ2-5; the D gene is possibly TRBD2 (5 bases). The germline V gene has CDR1 SGHTA and CDR2 FQGNSA. Trimming left V 5 bases short and J 2 bases short, with 12 bases between. The CDR3 runs 14 residues. CDR3 DNA sequence: TGTGCCAGCAGCCCCACTAGTACACAAGAGACCCAGTACTTC. Translation gives CASSPTSTQETQYF.

The gene calls are TRBV18 and TRBJ2-3, with D possibly called TRBD1 or TRBD2 (6 bases each). The germline V gene has CDR1 KGHSH and CDR2 LQKENI. The CDR3 loop spans 16 amino acids. The V gene lost 6 bases and the J gene lost 2 bases, with 18 bases spanning the gap. The CDR3 nucleotides are TGTGCCAGCTCCCCGTTAGGGGGGACCGACACAGATACGCAGTATTTT. Translation gives CASSPLGGTDTDTQYF.

The table lists this clonotype with a few counts. This chain joins TRBV20-1 and TRBJ1-6; D remains ambiguous. V lost 1 base, J lost 10 bases, and 11 bases lay in between. CDR1 and CDR2 from the germline V gene are DFQATT and SNEGSKA (reference sequence). This CDR3 is built from 13 residues. The CDR3 DNA reads as TGCAGTGCTAGAGTGCCGGGAATCTCACCCCTCCACTTT. This encodes CSARVPGISPLHF.

The V and J genes are TRBV12-3 or TRBV12-4 and TRBJ2-7, with 11 bases that match TRBD2. Trimming at V came to 7 bases and at J to 0 bases, leaving 5 bases not matched to a gene. The CDR3 covers 15 residues. CDR3 in DNA: TGTGCCAGCACCCTAGCGGGGGGAGTCTCCTACGAGCAGTACTTC. This sequence encodes CASTLAGGVSYEQYF.

This clonotype was seen only a few times. The chain has TRBV5-1 and TRBJ2-3, with unresolved D. Trimming took 0 bases from V and 2 from J, leaving 10 bases between them. The germline V gene has CDR1 SGHRS and CDR2 YFSETQ. This CDR3 contains 15 residues. The CDR3 bases are TGCGCCAGCAGCTTGGACCTTTCTCACACAGATACGCAGTATTTT. Residues: CASSLDLSHTDTQYF.

This clonotype came up many times. The CDR3 is CAISPWGAGGQETQYF. DNA for the CDR3: TGTGCCATCAGCCCTTGGGGAGCGGGGGGACAAGAGACCCAGTACTTC. The chain joins TRBV10-3 to TRBJ2-5; 9 positions match TRBD2. The CDR3 has 16 amino acids. Germline V gives CDR1 ENHRY, CDR2 SYGVKD. Trimming at V came to 6 bases and at J to 2 bases, leaving 10 bases not matched to a gene.

This chain joins TRBV5-1 and TRBJ1-1; TRBD1 matches 8 bases. This CDR3 is 14 amino acids long. Germline assignment: CDR1 SGHRS and CDR2 YFSETQ. V lost 4 bases, J lost 4 bases, and 6 bases stayed unmatched. The chain's CDR3 is CASSQTGDFTEAFF. CDR3 in DNA: TGCGCCAGCAGCCAGACAGGGGATTTCACTGAAGCTTTCTTT. Drawing the rest from reference TRBV5-1 and TRBJ1-1, the complete variable domain is KAGVTQTPRYLIKTRGQQVTLSCSPISGHRSVSWYQQTPGQGLQFLFEYFSETQRNKGNFPGRFSGRQFSNSRSEMNVSTLELGDSALYLCASSQTGDFTEAFFGQGTRLTVV.

This clonotype was recorded at least ten times. The rearrangement links TRBV29-1 to TRBJ1-4, with D perhaps TRBD1 (5 bases). The V and J ends lost 4 bases and 7 bases respectively, with 16 bases between them. Germline V gene sequence: CDR1 SQVTM, CDR2 ANQGSEA. The CDR3 loop spans 14 amino acids. CDR3 loop: CSVVWPGQGEKLFF. The DNA for the CDR3 is TGCAGCGTTGTGTGGCCAGGCCAGGGTGAAAAACTGTTTTTT.

The sample holds a few counts of this clonotype. The chain employs TRBV29-1 and TRBJ2-1, with 7 bases that match TRBD2. The ends lost 0 bases at V and 7 bases at J; junction bases unmatched: 9. Germline loops: CDR1 SQVTM, CDR2 ANQGSEA. The CDR3 runs 15 residues. The CDR3 bases are TGCAGCGTTGAAGAAGGATACGGGAGGAGGAATGAGCAGTTCTTC. It translates to CSVEEGYGRRNEQFF.

This sequence joins TRBV12-3 or TRBV12-4 and TRBJ1-5; D is ambiguous. The CDR3 covers 14 residues. Trimming removed 3 bases at V and 1 base at J, with 7 bases between. The CDR3 DNA reads as TGTGCCAGCAGTTTGATTTCGAGCAATCAGCCCCAGCATTTT. Amino acids: CASSLISSNQPQHF.

At least ten counts were recorded for this clonotype. The V call is TRBV6-6, the J call TRBJ1-1; 7 bases line up with TRBD1. The germline gives CDR1 MNHNY, CDR2 SVGAGI (reference sequence). The CDR3 contains 13 residues. Unmatched junction bases numbered 5, after V lost 7 bases and J lost 3 bases. CDR3 loop: CASKPDRDTEAFF. The CDR3 DNA reads TGTGCCAGCAAGCCTGACAGGGACACTGAAGCTTTCTTT.

The rearrangement uses TRBV6-1 and TRBJ1-5; D is unresolved. The CDR3 loop spans 15 amino acids. The V end lost 0 bases, the J end lost 4 bases, and 10 bases lay between the germline ends. CDR1 MNHNS and CDR2 SASEGT come from the germline V gene. The CDR3, as DNA: TGTGCCAGCAGTGAAGCGGGCGGAGAAAATCAGCCCCAGCATTTT. Its protein product is CASSEAGGENQPQHF.

This clonotype occurred a few times. The rearrangement links TRBV4-3 to TRBJ2-7, with TRBD1 matching over 7 bases. CDR3 length: 15 residues. Germline values: CDR1 LGHNA, CDR2 YSLEER. V was pared by 4 bases and J by 0 bases, with 6 bases of the junction left unmatched. The CDR3 nucleotides read TGCGCCAGCAGCCGAGGGACAGAGGGCTCCTACGAGCAGTACTTC. Its translation is CASSRGTEGSYEQYF.

The chain combines TRBV4-2 with TRBJ1-6; D not certain. Per germline, CDR1 LGHNA and CDR2 YNFKEQ. The V gene lost 0 bases and the J gene lost 0 bases, with 12 bases spanning the gap. The CDR3 covers 18 residues. The CDR3 DNA reads as TGTGCCAGCAGCCAAGAGGCGACGGCGAGCTCCTATAATTCACCCCTCCACTTT. Its translation is CASSQEATASSYNSPLHF.